Described below is a single T cell receptor (beta chain) sequence and its context. The target antigen is unknown. This sample was taken from a study of shared clonotypes between healthy human individuals. In the study overall: Every donor yielded three CD4 naive, three CD4 memory, two CD8 naive and one CD8 memory plate. Findings and caveats of the study: Collection of samples was limited to blood; tissue repertoires likely differ. Rarefaction showed that sequencing of sorted subsets was incomplete (despite large depth). It was the non-shared clonotypes that had lower generation probabilities than clonotypes shared by all four donors.

The CDR3 is 15 residues long. Germline V gives CDR1 KGHSH, CDR2 LQKENI. Trimming took 4 bases from V and 5 from J; bases not matched to a gene: 6. Sequencing was performed with immunoSEQ multiplex PCR; in TCRdb, only in-frame clones are kept and a portion is missing. The table records about 1.5 million clones, roughly 98% of them present only once. The sequenced material came from naive CD4+ T cells sorted from blood. Subset in this sample: CD45RA+ positively selected. The receptor was derived from a man aged 25 to 40 in good health. The rearrangement links TRBV18 to TRBJ1-5, with 9 bases fitting TRBD1. The CDR3 nucleotides read TGTGCCAGCTCACAGGGACAGGGAGACGATCAGCCCCAGCATTTT. Residues: CASSQGQGDDQPQHF.